A single sample is the source of the 5 T cell receptor beta chains below, sequenced in a study of blood T cells in healthy people across ages. Then a second PCR, running about 6 to 12 cycles, was carried out with a sample-barcoded 5' primer and a J-beta primer mix. Each CDR3 protein gets one entry after TCRdb re-called the 5' RACE reads with MiXCR. Of about 640,000 distinct CDR3 sequences listed, under 65% are singletons. Sequenced: blood. The receptors derive from a man between 60 and 70 years old in good health.

The chain combines TRBV4-1 with TRBJ2-5, with 8 bases that match TRBD2. The CDR3 sequence is 14 residues long. CDR1 MGHRA and CDR2 YSYEKL come from the germline V gene. Unmatched junction bases numbered 5, after V lost 6 bases and J lost 2 bases. DNA for the CDR3: TGCGCCAGCAGTATGCGGGGGGTGCAAGAGACCCAGTACTTC. It encodes CASSMRGVQETQYF.

This clonotype has just a few counts. The chain joins TRBV10-3 to TRBJ1-2; TRBD1 might be the D (5 bases). Germline values: CDR1 ENHRY, CDR2 SYGVKD. This CDR3 region has 13 residues. The V and J ends lost 4 bases and 6 bases respectively, with 12 bases between them. The CDR3 region is CAISGPGNHGYTF. The CDR3 DNA reads as TGTGCCATCAGTGGCCCAGGGAACCATGGCTACACCTTC.

The CDR3 sequence: CSAYPYSGSDYEQYF. The CDR3 bases are TGCAGTGCTTATCCCTATAGCGGGAGCGATTACGAGCAGTACTTC. The V call is TRBV20-1, the J call TRBJ2-5; 9 bases align to TRBD2. The J call may be mistaken, given a closer DNA end match to TRBJ2-7. Germline-derived CDR1 and CDR2 are DFQATT and SNEGSKA (reference sequence). The CDR3 sequence is 15 residues long.

In this sample, this clonotype turned up a few times. This chain joins TRBV20-1 and TRBJ1-2, with unresolved D. Trimming pared 3 bases from V and 2 bases from J, leaving 19 bases between. This CDR3 is built from 16 residues. Germline V lookup: CDR1 DFQATT, CDR2 SNEGSKA (reference sequence). The CDR3 here is CSASASMVVTNYGYTF. DNA for the CDR3: TGCAGTGCTAGTGCCTCCATGGTTGTGACAAACTATGGCTACACCTTC.

The chain carries TRBV2 and TRBJ2-4; no definite D call. The J call is uncertain, as TRBJ2-7 better fits the DNA end. The CDR3 covers 13 residues. Per the germline V gene, CDR1 is SNHLY and CDR2 is FYNNEI. Here the CDR3 reads CASREIVAYEQYF. In nucleotides, the CDR3 is TGTGCCAGCAGGGAGATCGTGGCCTACGAGCAGTACTTC.